This T cell receptor beta chain was identified during a study of response to subunit inactivated influenza vaccine. Via MiXCR, TCRdb re-called the RT-PCR reads, giving one row per CDR3 protein. Of about 530,000 distinct CDR3 sequences in the sample, over 10% were seen once. The CDR3 has 14 amino acids. CDR1 and CDR2 (germline): LGHNA, YSLEER. The ends were cut back, 0 bases at V and 2 bases at J, with 6 bases in the middle. Here the sequenced sample was PBMCs from blood, taken 45 days after vaccination. The sequence was obtained from a man aged 50 to 59 who received an inactivated influenza vaccine. The chain is built from TRBV4-3 and TRBJ2-3, with unresolved D. The CDR3 sequence: CASSQDPVTDTQYF. CDR3 in DNA: TGCGCCAGCAGCCAAGACCCAGTCACAGATACGCAGTATTTT.